This TCR beta chain is from a study of human T cells and chemical hapten exposure. The wider study: Donors were sensitized with 2% DPC on the upper inner arm. All through the approximately 24-week study, the scalp of each patient received diphenylcyclopropenone doses weekly.

Indicated time point: patch test 1, 2 weeks after DPC sensitization. The treatment was: therapeutic diphenylcyclopropenone sensitization with weekly scalp DPC. TCRdb itself ran the RACE reads through MiXCR, one entry per CDR3 protein. The repertoire includes roughly 180,000 distinct CDR3 sequences, roughly 14% of them detected once, and about 1.8% sits in the top ten. CDR3 length equals 14 residues. Trimming left V 5 bases short and J 2 bases short, with 12 bases between. From germline, CDR1 is MNHEY and CDR2 SVGAGI. This receptor was obtained from a young woman with alopecia areata. Some clones in this sample may be carry-over from other donors' samples. J is TRBJ1-1 and V is TRBV6-5; D not resolved. The sample in question was whole blood, obtained in connection with sensitization to the hapten diphenylcyclopropenone (DPC). This CDR3 reads CASSRGMANTEAFF. DNA for the CDR3: TGTGCCAGCAGTCGTGGCATGGCCAACACTGAAGCTTTCTTT.